Below are 18 T cell receptor beta chains sequenced from a single sample in a study of T cell responses to AZD1222 COVID-19 vaccine. TCRdb keeps only in-frame clones here, not all; method: immunoSEQ multiplex PCR. The sample contains roughly 180,000 clones, roughly 94% of which appear only once. The sequenced sample was peripheral blood, obtained 28 days after the second AZD1222 dose. These receptors all stem from an adult who received the AZD1222 COVID-19 vaccine.

This chain uses TRBV5-1 with TRBJ2-1; unclear D gene. Germline loops: CDR1 SGHRS, CDR2 YFSETQ. CDR3 size: 13 residues. V was pared by 2 bases and J by 4 bases, with 7 bases between. In DNA, the CDR3 is TGCGCCAGCAGCTTTGACGGGTACAATGAGCAGTTCTTC. The encoded protein is CASSFDGYNEQFF.

CDR3 sequence (DNA): TGTGCCAGTACCCCTGGGACTTATAGCAATCAGCCCCAGCATTTT. This translates into CASTPGTYSNQPQHF. The chain joins TRBV19 to TRBJ1-5, with D perhaps TRBD1 (5 bases). This CDR3 spans 15 amino acids. Germline V CDR1 and CDR2: LNHDA, SQIVND (reference sequence). V was cut by 7 bases and J by 0 bases, with 13 bases left in between.

The chain combines TRBV6-5 with TRBJ2-1; D gene ambiguous. This CDR3 spans 13 amino acids. The ends were cut back, 3 bases at V and 10 bases at J, with 13 bases in the middle. CDR1 and CDR2 (germline): MNHEY, SVGAGI. DNA for the CDR3: TGTGCCAGCAGTTATAAAAGGAGAGGCGAGCAGTTCTTC. Amino acid sequence: CASSYKRRGEQFF.

V is TRBV10-3 and J is TRBJ2-2; TRBD2 agrees at 11 bases. The CDR3 sequence is 18 residues long. Germline V gene data show CDR1 as ENHRY and CDR2 as SYGVKD. V trimming: 4 bases; J trimming: 0 bases; junction bases outside the gene matches: 7. CDR3 sequence (DNA): TGTGCCATCAGTGCAGCTAGCGGGAGGATCGCGAACACCGGGGAGCTGTTTTTT. This encodes CAISAASGRIANTGELFF.

Points on this clone: It is unclear where the CDR3 begins or ends on the DNA, so no DNA is shown, and the CDR3 is as TCRdb lists it. The rearrangement joins TRBV12-3 or TRBV12-4 to TRBJ1-6. The CDR3 is 13 amino acids long, termini counted. CDR3 in amino acids: CASSSSYNSPLHF.

This clone was observed once. This chain connects TRBV9 to TRBJ1-2; TRBD1 matches at 9 bases. The J segment lost 8 bases and the V segment lost 3 bases, leaving 14 bases of the junction unmatched. There are 16 residues in the CDR3. CDR1 and CDR2 from the germline V gene are SGDLS and YYNGEE. The DNA of the CDR3 is TGTGCCAGCAGCGCCTCCGGGACAGGGCTTTACCTAGGCTACACCTTC. It yields the protein CASSASGTGLYLGYTF.

The V and J genes are TRBV12-2 and TRBJ2-1. TRBV12-2 represents a pseudogene. This CDR3 spans 12 amino acids. The CDR3 nucleotides are TGTGCAAGTCGCTTTCGGCGCAATGAGCAGTTCTTC. It translates to CASRFRRNEQFF.

The chain is built from TRBV28 and TRBJ1-5; 8 bases line up with TRBD1. The CDR3 is made up of 15 amino acids. Germline CDR1 and CDR2: MDHEN and SYDVKM. J gave up 11 bases and V 3 bases, and 12 bases lay outside the gene matches. The CDR3 DNA reads as TGTGCCAGCAGTTTGGCAGGGGGCGTACAATCAGCCCAGCATTTT. Translation gives CASSLAGGVQSAQHF.

The chain links TRBV30 to TRBJ1-1, with no clear D. From germline, CDR1 is GTSNPN and CDR2 SVGIG (reference sequence). V lost 0 bases and J 8 bases, leaving 13 bases between the germline ends. This CDR3 comprises 13 residues. CDR3 bases: TGTGCCTGGAGTGTAAGGAGGGTTAAGGAAGCTTTCTTT. Residues: CAWSVRRVKEAFF.

This rearrangement joins TRBV19 to TRBJ2-3, with 7 nucleotides matching TRBD1. This CDR3 contains 13 residues. From germline, CDR1 is LNHDA and CDR2 SQIVND (reference sequence). Trimming removed 5 bases from V and 8 bases from J; junction bases left unmatched: 7. The DNA for the CDR3 is TGTGCCAGTAGTCGTATAGGGGACAGTACGCAGTATTTT. It codes for CASSRIGDSTQYF.

This chain joins TRBV5-6 and TRBJ1-5; no clear D gene. The germline V gene has CDR1 SGHDT and CDR2 YYEEEE. This CDR3 is 15 amino acids long. The V end lost 1 base, the J end lost 1 base, and 9 bases lay between the germline ends. The CDR3 reads CASSLNLGSNQPQHF. CDR3 bases: TGTGCCAGCAGCTTGAATCTTGGGAGCAATCAGCCCCAGCATTTT. The full variable domain, rest sourced from reference TRBV5-6 and TRBJ1-5, is DAGVTQSPTHLIKTRGQQVTLRCSPKSGHDTVSWYQQALGQGPQFIFQYYEEEERQRGNFPDRFSGHQFPNYSSELNVNALLLGDSALYLCASSLNLGSNQPQHFGDGTRLSIL.

The chain joins TRBV6-4 to TRBJ1-5; D perhaps matches TRBD1 (5 bases). CDR1 and CDR2 (germline): MRHNA, SNTAGT. The V end lost 4 bases, the J end lost 3 bases, and 13 bases lay between the germline ends. This CDR3 is built from 15 residues. CDR3: CASSAFGGDNQPQHF. CDR3 sequence (DNA): TGTGCCAGCAGTGCCTTCGGGGGTGACAATCAGCCCCAGCATTTT.

The chain links TRBV6-1 to TRBJ1-5; D is unclear. CDR3 length: 18 amino acids. Germline loops: CDR1 MNHNS, CDR2 SASEGT. V gave up 1 base and J gave up 0 bases, with 16 bases separating them. CDR3: CASSEVAVATNSNQPQHF. CDR3 bases: TGTGCCAGCAGTGAAGTCGCTGTGGCGACAAATAGCAATCAGCCCCAGCATTTT.

The chain couples TRBV6-6 to TRBJ2-3, with D tentatively TRBD1 (5 bases). The CDR3 is 13 residues long. V dropped 2 bases and J dropped 5 bases, with 8 bases sitting between them. Germline lookup yields CDR1 MNHNY and CDR2 SVGAGI (reference sequence). The CDR3 DNA follows: TGTGCCAGCAGTTACGGGGCAAAAGATACGCAGTATTTT. Its translation: CASSYGAKDTQYF.

The rearrangement links TRBV18 to TRBJ2-7; tentatively, D is TRBD1 or TRBD2 (5 bases each). The CDR3 is 12 amino acids. V gave up 8 bases and J gave up 3 bases, with 11 bases separating them. Per germline, CDR1 KGHSH and CDR2 LQKENI. DNA of the CDR3: TGTGCCAGCGCCCGGGACGGCTACGAGCAGTACTTC. Encoded protein: CASARDGYEQYF.

The chain recombines TRBV9 with TRBJ2-2; 11 bases agree with TRBD2. With V trimmed by 0 bases and J by 2 bases, 6 bases remained unmatched. The CDR3 spans 18 residues. Germline CDR1 SGDLS, CDR2 YYNGEE. The CDR3 sequence: CASSVVLTSGVNTGELFF. CDR3 sequence (DNA): TGTGCCAGCAGCGTAGTGCTGACTAGCGGGGTTAACACCGGGGAGCTGTTTTTT.

This chain uses TRBV6-1 with TRBJ1-5, with TRBD1 identical over 9 bases. CDR1 and CDR2 (germline): MNHNS, SASEGT. The CDR3 is made up of 15 amino acids. The junction had 2 bases not matched to a gene; V was cut back by 0 bases and J by 5 bases. CDR3 residues: CASSEARQGDQPQHF. CDR3 in DNA: TGTGCCAGCAGTGAAGCGAGACAGGGGGATCAGCCCCAGCATTTT.

The chain recombines TRBV10-3 with TRBJ2-5; D not resolved. The CDR3 is 13 residues long. Trimming cost V 9 bases and J 4 bases, with 15 bases left between them. The germline V gene has CDR1 ENHRY and CDR2 SYGVKD. CDR3 sequence reads: CAILPYPGETQYF. CDR3 nucleotides: TGTGCCATATTACCCTATCCGGGAGAGACCCAGTACTTC.